The clone carrying this TCR beta chain appeared a few times. Its antigen is unknown. There are 13 residues in the CDR3. Germline loops: CDR1 SGHRS, CDR2 YFSETQ. Trimming took off 4 bases at V and 7 bases at J, with 11 bases between the two ends. The data originate from a study of T-cell reconstitution after alpha-beta-depleted transplantation in children. The study's findings and limits: About two months after transplant, alpha-beta T cells reportedly came from several hundred expanded graft clones. There were some patients whose high TCRbeta diversity at day 60 came from surviving recipient T cells and thymic progenitors. A year had passed since transplant, and T-cell counts and diversity by then came mostly from newly produced T cells.

As it was prepared, the TCRbeta library received unique molecular identifiers. TCRdb called the PCR reads again in MiXCR, with one record for every CDR3 protein. The profile shows almost 250,000 distinct CDR3 sequences, about 26% of them singletons. This chain joins TRBV5-1 and TRBJ2-2; D remains ambiguous. The sequenced sample was PBMCs, obtained before TCRalphabeta/CD19-depleted stem cell transplant. The sequence derives from a girl aged 2 to 10 with Fanconi anemia, due to receive a stem cell transplant. CDR3 in DNA: TGCGCCAGCAGCATACTTGGTGGCGGGGAGCTGTTTTTT. This translates into CASSILGGGELFF. Together with reference TRBV5-1 and TRBJ2-2, the CDR3 gives the full variable domain: KAGVTQTPRYLIKTRGQQVTLSCSPISGHRSVSWYQQTPGQGLQFLFEYFSETQRNKGNFPGRFSGRQFSNSRSEMNVSTLELGDSALYLCASSILGGGELFFGEGSRLTVL.